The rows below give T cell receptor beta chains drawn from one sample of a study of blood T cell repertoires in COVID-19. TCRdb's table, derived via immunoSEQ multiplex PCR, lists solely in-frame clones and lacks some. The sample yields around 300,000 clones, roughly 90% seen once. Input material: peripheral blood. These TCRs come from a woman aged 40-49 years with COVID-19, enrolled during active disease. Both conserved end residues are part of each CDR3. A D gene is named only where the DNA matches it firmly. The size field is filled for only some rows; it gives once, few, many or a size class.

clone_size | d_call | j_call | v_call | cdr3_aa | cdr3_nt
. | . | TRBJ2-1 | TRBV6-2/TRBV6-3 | CASSYSSGARYNEQFF | TGTGCCAGCAGTTACTCTTCAGGGGCGCGTTACAATGAGCAGTTCTTC
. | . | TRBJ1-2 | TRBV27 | CASSLVHRAPAGYTF | TGTGCCAGCAGTTTGGTGCACAGGGCCCCTGCTGGCTACACCTTC
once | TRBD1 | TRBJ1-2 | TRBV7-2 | CASSLGRGRFNYGYTF | TGTGCCAGCAGCTTAGGCAGGGGGCGCTTCAACTATGGCTACACCTTC
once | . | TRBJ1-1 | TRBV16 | CASSAQGMNTEAFF | TGTGCCAGCAGTGCGCAGGGAATGAACACTGAAGCTTTCTTT
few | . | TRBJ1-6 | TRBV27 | CASTPRGNSPLHF | TGTGCCAGCACCCCACGGGGTAATTCACCCCTCCACTTT
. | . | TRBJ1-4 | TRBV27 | CASSSGEKLFF | TGTGCCAGCAGTTCCGGTGAAAAACTGTTTTTT
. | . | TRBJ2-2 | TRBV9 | CASSKQPIPGELFF | TGTGCCAGCAGCAAACAACCCATTCCCGGGGAGCTGTTTTTT
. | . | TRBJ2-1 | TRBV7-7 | CASSLRALTGTPNEQFF | TGTGCTAGCAGCCTTAGGGCCCTAACCGGGACTCCCAATGAGCAGTTCTTC
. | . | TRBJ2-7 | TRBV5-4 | CASSRIGTARGEQYF | TGTGCCAGCAGCCGGATCGGGACGGCCAGGGGCGAGCAGTACTTC
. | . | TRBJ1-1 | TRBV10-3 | CAIRDTGLSTEAFF | TGTGCCATCAGGGATACAGGGTTATCCACTGAAGCTTTCTTT
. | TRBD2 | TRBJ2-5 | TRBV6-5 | CASSYSRGRGQETQYF | TGTGCCAGCAGTTACTCCCGGGGGAGGGGTCAGGAGACCCAGTACTTC
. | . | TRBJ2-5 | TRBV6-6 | CASTLQETQYF | TGTGCCAGCACCTTACAAGAGACCCAGTACTTC
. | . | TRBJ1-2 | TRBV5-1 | CASSLLDTYYGYTF | TGCGCCAGCAGCTTGCTGGACACATACTATGGCTACACCTTC
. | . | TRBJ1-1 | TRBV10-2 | CASRANLTRNTEAFF | TGCGCCAGCAGGGCTAACTTGACAAGGAACACTGAAGCTTTCTTT
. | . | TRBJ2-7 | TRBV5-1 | CASRFSREDEQYF | TGCGCCAGCAGATTCTCCAGAGAGGACGAGCAGTACTTC
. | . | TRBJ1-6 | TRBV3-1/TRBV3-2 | CASSQDGGSTSPLHF | TGTGCCAGCAGCCAAGATGGGGGGAGTACTTCACCCCTCCACTTT
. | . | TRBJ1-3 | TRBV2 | CASEKAGMAGNTIYF | TGTGCCAGCGAAAAAGCAGGGATGGCTGGAAACACCATATATTTT
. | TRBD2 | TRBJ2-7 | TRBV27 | CASYGLAGVHEQYF | TGTGCCAGCTACGGACTAGCGGGAGTCCACGAGCAGTACTTC
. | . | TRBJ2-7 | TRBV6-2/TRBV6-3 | CASSRPGLPYEQYF | TGTGCCAGCAGCCGCCCTGGACTTCCCTACGAGCAGTACTTC
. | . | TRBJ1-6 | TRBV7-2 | CASSYTAGLIQNSPLHF | TGTGCCAGCAGCTATACGGCAGGGCTTATTCAGAATTCACCCCTCCACTTT
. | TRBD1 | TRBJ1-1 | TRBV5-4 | CATRTGAMNTEAFF | TGTGCCACACGGACAGGAGCGATGAACACTGAAGCTTTCTTT
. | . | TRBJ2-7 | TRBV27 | CASSHRDKPYEQYF | TGTGCCAGCAGTCACCGGGACAAGCCCTACGAGCAGTACTTC
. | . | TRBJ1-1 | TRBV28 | CASILRGAGMNTEAFF | TGTGCCAGCATCTTACGGGGGGCGGGGATGAACACTGAAGCTTTCTTT
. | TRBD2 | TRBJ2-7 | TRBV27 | CASSRLAGKEQYF | TGTGCCAGCTCCAGACTAGCGGGGAAAGAGCAGTACTTC
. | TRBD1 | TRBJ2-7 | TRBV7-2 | CASSRQGETYEQYF | TGTGCCAGCAGCAGACAGGGGGAAACTTACGAGCAGTACTTC
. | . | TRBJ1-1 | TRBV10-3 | CAISVQVGTEAFF | TGTGCCATCAGTGTTCAGGTTGGGACTGAAGCTTTCTTT
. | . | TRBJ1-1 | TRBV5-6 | CASSKGQSNPLDTEAFF | TGTGCCAGCAGCAAAGGACAGTCCAATCCCCTGGACACTGAAGCTTTCTTT
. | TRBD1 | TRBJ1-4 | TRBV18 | CASSPPGQGDEKLFF | TGTGCCAGCTCACCACCGGGACAGGGTGACGAAAAACTGTTTTTT
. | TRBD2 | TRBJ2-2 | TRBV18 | CASSPRAPVAGDTGELFF | TGTGCCAGCTCCCCAAGAGCCCCCGTAGCGGGAGACACCGGGGAGCTGTTTTTT
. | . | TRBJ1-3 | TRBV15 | CATSRDLLNTIYF | TGTGCCACCAGCAGAGATCTTTTAAACACCATATATTTT
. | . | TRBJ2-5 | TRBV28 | CASSFLADQETQYF | .
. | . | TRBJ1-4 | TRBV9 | CASSVRGSFAEKLFF | TGTGCCAGCAGCGTTCGGGGTAGTTTTGCTGAAAAACTGTTTTTT
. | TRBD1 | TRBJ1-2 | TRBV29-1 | CSADRDDPNYGYTF | TGCAGCGCCGACAGGGACGATCCTAACTATGGCTACACCTTC
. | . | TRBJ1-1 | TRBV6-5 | CASSSPGSAEAFF | TGTGCCAGCAGTTCCCCGGGAAGCGCGGAAGCTTTCTTT
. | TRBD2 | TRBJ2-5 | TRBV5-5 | CASSAIAGGLQETQYF | TGTGCCAGCAGCGCCATAGCGGGAGGGTTACAAGAGACCCAGTACTTC
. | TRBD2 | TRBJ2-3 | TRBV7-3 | CASKSGGGTDTQYF | TGTGCCAGCAAGAGCGGGGGCGGGACAGATACGCAGTATTTT
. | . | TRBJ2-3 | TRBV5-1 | CASSLDRSGPRTDTQYF | TGCGCCAGCAGCTTGGATCGGAGCGGGCCTCGCACAGATACGCAGTATTTT
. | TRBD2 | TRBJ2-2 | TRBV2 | CASLRGLAGGELFF | TGTGCCAGCCTTAGGGGGCTAGCGGGAGGAGAGCTGTTTTTT
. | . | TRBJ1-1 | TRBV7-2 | CASSSNQGNTEAFF | TGTGCCAGCAGCTCAAATCAGGGGAACACTGAAGCTTTCTTT
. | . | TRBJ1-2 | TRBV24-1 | CATSGALGSYGYTF | TGTGCCACCTCAGGGGCATTAGGAAGCTATGGCTACACCTTC
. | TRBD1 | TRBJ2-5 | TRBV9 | CASSVIGTVEETQYF | TGTGCCAGCAGCGTGATCGGGACAGTTGAAGAGACCCAGTACTTC
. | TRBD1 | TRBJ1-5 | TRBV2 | CASSQGQFNQPQHF | TGTGCCAGCAGCCAGGGACAGTTCAATCAGCCCCAGCATTTT
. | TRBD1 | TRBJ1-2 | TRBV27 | CASSPGQGFEGYTF | TGTGCCAGCAGTCCGGGACAGGGGTTCGAGGGCTACACCTTC
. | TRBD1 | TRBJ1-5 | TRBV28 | CASVVSLRDRVVWSNQPQHF | TGTGCCAGCGTAGTCAGCTTACGGGACAGGGTAGTGTGGAGCAATCAGCCCCAGCATTTT
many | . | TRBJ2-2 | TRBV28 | CASSLSQFYTGELFF | TGTGCCAGCAGTTTATCACAATTCTACACCGGGGAGCTGTTTTTT
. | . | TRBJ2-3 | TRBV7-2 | CASSSPTGTRQYF | TGTGCCAGCAGCTCCCCGACCGGGACTCGTCAGTATTTT
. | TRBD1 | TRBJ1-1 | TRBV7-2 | CASSSTGFGTEAFF | TGTGCCAGCAGCTCGACAGGGTTCGGCACTGAAGCTTTCTTT
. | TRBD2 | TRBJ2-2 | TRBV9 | CASTWGGTGELFF | TGTGCCAGCACGTGGGGGGGCACCGGGGAGCTGTTTTTT
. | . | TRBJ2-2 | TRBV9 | CASSAHENIGELFF | TGTGCCAGCAGCGCCCATGAGAATATCGGGGAGCTGTTTTTT
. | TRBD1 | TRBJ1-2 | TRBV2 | CASSDRGLDYGYTF | TGTGCCAGCAGTGACAGGGGGCTGGACTATGGCTACACCTTC
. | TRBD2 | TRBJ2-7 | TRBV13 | CASSLYGGGSKEQYF | TGTGCCAGCAGCTTATATGGTGGCGGGAGTAAAGAGCAGTACTTC
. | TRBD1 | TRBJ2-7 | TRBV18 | CASSAGTGIVYEQYF | TGTGCCAGCTCAGCTGGGACAGGGATCGTCTACGAGCAGTACTTC
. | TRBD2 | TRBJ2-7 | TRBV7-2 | CASSTMAGGEQYF | TGTGCCAGCAGCACTATGGCGGGGGGCGAGCAGTACTTC
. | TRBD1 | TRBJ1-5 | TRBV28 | CASSSGTGYQPQHF | TGTGCCAGCAGTTCCGGGACAGGGTATCAGCCCCAGCATTTT
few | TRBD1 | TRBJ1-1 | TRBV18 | CASSQRTGVNTEAFF | TGTGCCAGCTCACAAAGGACAGGGGTGAACACTGAAGCTTTCTTT
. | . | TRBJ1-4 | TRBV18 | CASSPEQNEKLFF | TGTGCCAGCTCACCAGAGCAAAATGAAAAACTGTTTTTT
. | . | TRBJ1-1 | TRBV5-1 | CASSLGALGGTEAFF | TGCGCCAGCAGCTTGGGGGCTCTCGGGGGCACTGAAGCTTTCTTT
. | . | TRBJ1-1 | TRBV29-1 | CSVVATEAFF | TGCAGCGTTGTGGCCACTGAAGCTTTCTTT